This T cell receptor (beta chain) appears in the sequencing data of a study of blood T cell repertoires in COVID-19. The overall study: PBMCs, B-cell-depleted T cells, or T cells were the source of the cDNA or gDNA that made up the material.

Sequencing used immunoSEQ multiplex PCR; TCRdb keeps in-frame clones, though not all of them. The sample lists about 190,000 clones; about 77% were seen once. V shed 1 base, J shed 10 bases, and the junction held 4 bases outside the gene matches. The germline CDR1 and CDR2 sequences are SGDLS and YYNGEE. The CDR3 length is 14 residues. This clone was seen more than once but under ten times. The sequence derives from a woman aged 80 or older with active or convalescent COVID-19. The chain employs TRBV9 and TRBJ1-6; 8 nucleotides align to TRBD1. What was sequenced was peripheral blood. CDR3 sequence (DNA): TGTGCCAGCAGCGTATTACAGGGGGACTCACCCCTCCACTTT. It encodes CASSVLQGDSPLHF.